Sequencing of this T cell receptor (beta chain) was carried out in a study of T cell responses to AZD1222 COVID-19 vaccine. Study observations and caveats: Repertoire collection took place solely once the T cell response had peaked.

Deletions cut 1 base from V and 9 bases from J, with 15 bases between. CDR1 is LGHDT and CDR2 is YNNKEL in the germline V gene (reference sequence). This CDR3 contains 14 residues. A word on this clone: Its specificity is not known.

The protocol was immunoSEQ multiplex PCR, while the TCRdb copy is restricted to in-frame clones and leaves out a portion. Of 80,000 to 100,000 clones listed, more than 80% are singletons. This specimen was peripheral blood, taken 28 days after the second AZD1222 dose. This chain joins TRBV3-1 (or the pseudogene TRBV3-2) and TRBJ1-2; D not resolved. The clonotype comes from an adult who received the AZD1222 COVID-19 vaccine. CDR3 DNA sequence: TGTGCCAGCAGCCAAGTCTCAACGTCTCCACGCTACACCTTC. As protein: CASSQVSTSPRYTF.